These 5 T cell receptor beta chains were all obtained from the same sample, sequenced in a study of blood T cell repertoires in COVID-19. Clones were sequenced by immunoSEQ multiplex PCR, and TCRdb holds only the in-frame ones, with some missing. The sample includes around 200,000 clones, around 83% of them seen just once. Sequenced sample: peripheral blood. The receptors here all came from a woman between 35 and 50 years old with acute or convalescent COVID-19.

V is TRBV29-1 and J is TRBJ1-1, with D tentatively TRBD1 (5 bases). The germline CDR1 and CDR2 sequences are SQVTM and ANQGSEA. The CDR3 loop spans 13 amino acids. Trimming left V 7 bases short and J 4 bases short, with 16 bases between. CDR3 DNA sequence: TGCAGCGCGGCGTTAGGGGAGGGCACTGAAGCTTTCTTT. Protein: CSAALGEGTEAFF. Variable domain in full (rest from reference TRBV29-1 and TRBJ1-1): SAVISQKPSRDICQRGTSLTIQCQVDSQVTMMFWYRQQPGQSLTLIATANQGSEATYESGFVIDKFPISRPNLTFSTLTVSNMSPEDSSIYLCSAALGEGTEAFFGQGTRLTVV.

The V and J genes are TRBV7-2 and TRBJ2-3; maybe TRBD2 (6 bases). Trimming took 0 bases from V and 5 from J, leaving 6 bases between them. CDR3 length: 13 amino acids. CDR1 SGHTA and CDR2 FQGNSA come from the germline V gene. The CDR3 bases are TGTGCCAGCAGCTTAGCGGGAGGAGATACGCAGTATTTT. Translation gives CASSLAGGDTQYF.

The V and J genes are TRBV5-1 and TRBJ1-2, with a tentative D call TRBD1 (5 bases). CDR3 length equals 15 residues. V was trimmed by 4 bases and J by 4 bases, leaving 17 bases between them. Germline CDR1 and CDR2: SGHRS and YFSETQ. Here the CDR3 DNA reads TGCGCCAGCAGCGTCAACCTCCAGGGATTCTATGGCTACACCTTC. Its translation: CASSVNLQGFYGYTF.

The chain couples TRBV4-1 to TRBJ1-6; a weak D match, TRBD1 (6 bases). Germline CDR1 MGHRA, CDR2 YSYEKL. This CDR3 contains 16 residues. Trimming removed 3 bases from V and 6 bases from J, with 15 bases in between. CDR3 in amino acids: CASSQTGGAFNSPLHF. DNA of the CDR3: TGCGCCAGCAGCCAGACGGGGGGCGCGTTTAATTCACCCCTCCACTTT.

This clone was seen a single time. The chain links TRBV6-1 to TRBJ1-5; TRBD1 agrees at 9 bases. CDR1 and CDR2 (germline): MNHNS, SASEGT. Trimming cost V 4 bases and J 7 bases; bases outside gene matches: 20. The CDR3 sequence is 19 residues long. The CDR3 DNA sequence: TGTGCCAGCAGTGCGGGGGGGACAGGGCTGATTCCCCTGCGGCAGCCCCAGCATTTT. This encodes CASSAGGTGLIPLRQPQHF.